The 30 T cell receptor beta chains given below trace back to one sample, sequenced in a study of T cells in Graves' hyperthyroidism and ophthalmopathy (dated by TCRdb to the late 2010s). Libraries were constructed by multiplex PCR. Sequencing took place on an Illumina HiSeq 2000. Amplification of TCR beta CDR3 regions was carried out from RNA transcripts. A first-round RT-PCR of the TCR CDR3 used the HTBI primer set with the Qiagen OneStep RT-PCR kit. The public reads were reprocessed in TCRdb via fastp at Q25 and MiXCR, keeping in-frame beta chains. Rows with one shared CDR3 protein collapse into an entry with the most common genes and DNA. Present in this sample are roughly 400,000 distinct CDR3 sequences, 11% to 15% of which were seen just once. Clones ranked in the top ten supply 25% to 30% of the sample. What was sequenced was blood. The receptors stem from a man aged 45-65 years with Graves' ophthalmopathy.

The chain employs TRBV7-9 and TRBJ2-2; D unresolved. The germline V gene has CDR1 SEHNR and CDR2 FQNEAQ (reference sequence). CDR3 size: 14 residues. Trimming removed 6 bases from V and 6 bases from J, with 14 bases in between. The CDR3 protein is CASRSEVSAGELFF. DNA of the CDR3: TGTGCCAGCAGATCAGAAGTTTCCGCCGGGGAGCTGTTTTTT.

In its sample, this clonotype was seen many times. The chain couples TRBV5-5 to TRBJ2-1; D gene ambiguous. From germline, CDR1 is SGHKS and CDR2 YYEKEE (reference sequence). V lost 1 base to trimming and J lost 0 bases, with 5 bases between them. This CDR3 has 14 amino acids. The CDR3 loop is CASSLFGSYNEQFF. For the CDR3, the DNA is TGTGCCAGCAGCTTGTTTGGCTCCTACAATGAGCAGTTCTTC.

The sample holds a few counts of this clonotype. Mismatch with germline at one junction end may stem from a read error. The V gene is TRBV29-1, the J gene TRBJ2-1; TRBD2 agrees at 13 bases. The length of the CDR3 is 13 residues. Germline lookup yields CDR1 SQVTM and CDR2 ANQGSEA. The CDR3 bases are TGCGGCGTTGATGCACTAGCGGGAGGGGAGCAGTTCTTC. Encoded protein: CGVDALAGGEQFF.

This clonotype was seen more than once but under ten times. A read error may explain this, as a much larger clone is one base away. This chain joins TRBV5-1 and TRBJ2-1, with 10 bases matching TRBD1. Trimming took 7 bases from V and 7 from J; bases not matched to a gene: 11. There are 15 residues in the CDR3. Germline CDR1 reads SGHRS; CDR2 reads YFSETQ. The DNA of the CDR3 is TGCGCCAGCCTAAATACCGGGACAGGGGCAAATGAGCAGTTCTTC. It encodes CASLNTGTGANEQFF. The full variable domain, in which reference TRBV5-1 and TRBJ2-1 provide the parts outside the CDR3, is KAGVTQTPRYLIKTRGQQVTLSCSPISGHRSVSWYQQTPGQGLQFLFEYFSETQRNKGNFPGRFSGRQFSNSRSEMNVSTLELGDSALYLCASLNTGTGANEQFFGPGTRLTVL.

This clonotype was recorded many times. This chain connects TRBV7-2 to TRBJ2-5; maybe TRBD2 (7 bases). V lost 1 base and J 4 bases, leaving 16 bases between the germline ends. Looked up from germline, CDR1 is SGHTA and CDR2 is FQGNSA. This CDR3 has 16 residues. The CDR3 is CASSLGGRERGETQYF. CDR3 DNA sequence: TGTGCCAGCAGCTTAGGGGGGCGGGAGCGGGGAGAGACCCAGTACTTC.

V and J are TRBV29-1 and TRBJ1-1; maybe TRBD1 (5 bases). The CDR3 runs to 14 residues. V gave up 3 bases and J gave up 3 bases, with 14 bases separating them. The germline V gene encodes CDR1 SQVTM and CDR2 ANQGSEA. CDR3 in amino acids: CSVEQTGGDTEAFF. CDR3 nucleotide sequence: TGCAGCGTTGAGCAAACGGGGGGAGACACTGAAGCTTTCTTT. Together with reference TRBV29-1 and TRBJ1-1, the CDR3 gives the full variable domain: SAVISQKPSRDICQRGTSLTIQCQVDSQVTMMFWYRQQPGQSLTLIATANQGSEATYESGFVIDKFPISRPNLTFSTLTVSNMSPEDSSIYLCSVEQTGGDTEAFFGQGTRLTVV.

The sample holds many counts of this clonotype. This chain links TRBV2 with TRBJ2-1; D remains unclear. CDR1 SNHLY and CDR2 FYNNEI come from the germline V gene. V gave up 5 bases and J gave up 5 bases, with 10 bases separating them. This CDR3 comprises 13 residues. This chain's CDR3 is CASSRLTDNEQFF. The CDR3 region has the DNA TGTGCCAGCAGTCGACTCACCGACAATGAGCAGTTCTTC. The entire variable domain, with the rest obtained from reference TRBV2 and TRBJ2-1, is as follows: EPEVTQTPSHQVTQMGQEVILRCVPISNHLYFYWYRQILGQKVEFLVSFYNNEISEKSEIFDDQFSVERPDGSNFTLKIRSTKLEDSAMYFCASSRLTDNEQFFGPGTRLTVL.

In this sample, this clonotype turned up many times. The V gene is TRBV5-1, the J gene TRBJ1-2, with 8 bases matching TRBD1. The CDR3 loop spans 15 amino acids. The J segment lost 6 bases and the V segment lost 1 base, leaving 8 bases of the junction unmatched. From germline, CDR1 is SGHRS and CDR2 YFSETQ. This chain's CDR3 is CASSLSRGRVNGYTF. Written as DNA, the CDR3 is TGCGCCAGCAGCTTGTCCAGGGGGCGCGTTAATGGCTACACCTTC.

This clonotype has a count of ten or more. The V and J genes are TRBV5-1 and TRBJ2-1, with TRBD2 matching over 12 bases. This CDR3 has 16 residues. V lost 4 bases to trimming and J lost 5 bases; unmatched junction nucleotides: 7. Germline lookup yields CDR1 SGHRS and CDR2 YFSETQ. The CDR3 DNA is TGCGCCAGCAGCCTAAAGACTAGCGGGGGCGACAATGAGCAGTTCTTC. Translation: CASSLKTSGGDNEQFF.

This clonotype appeared a few times. The chain recombines TRBV20-1 with TRBJ2-7; no clear D gene. The CDR3 is 15 amino acids. Per germline, CDR1 DFQATT and CDR2 SNEGSKA (reference sequence). The germline V and J ends were trimmed by 0 bases and 0 bases, with 12 bases remaining between them. The DNA for the CDR3 is TGCAGTGCTAGAGATGGGAAGAGAAACTCCTACGAGCAGTACTTC. Encoded protein: CSARDGKRNSYEQYF.

This clonotype showed up many times. The chain uses TRBV18 and TRBJ1-2, with TRBD1 identical over 9 bases. With V trimmed by 8 bases and J by 4 bases, 11 bases remained unmatched. Germline CDR1 reads KGHSH; CDR2 reads LQKENI. The CDR3 covers 15 residues. The CDR3 DNA is TGTGCCAGCCTCAAAAAGGGGGACAGGGCCTATGGCTACACCTTC. As protein: CASLKKGDRAYGYTF.

This clonotype was observed many times. The chain carries TRBV5-1 and TRBJ2-5; D remains unclear. The CDR3 totals 18 residues. The germline V gene has CDR1 SGHRS and CDR2 YFSETQ. V was pared by 0 bases and J by 4 bases, with 22 bases between. The CDR3 sequence: CASSLAQQGHYSGETQYF. DNA for the CDR3: TGCGCCAGCAGCTTGGCCCAGCAAGGCCACTACTCAGGAGAGACCCAGTACTTC.

In its sample, this clonotype was seen many times. The chain has TRBV28 and TRBJ2-5; 8 positions match TRBD1. This CDR3 comprises 15 residues. V shed 6 bases and J 4 bases; nucleotides not matched to a gene: 10. CDR1 is MDHEN and CDR2 is SYDVKM in the germline V gene. The CDR3 nucleotides read TGTGCCAGCAGCCGGAGCCCAGGGGGCACAGAGACCCAGTACTTC. This encodes CASSRSPGGTETQYF.

This clonotype appeared many times. The V call is TRBV5-1, the J call TRBJ2-1; a weak D match, TRBD2 (6 bases). Germline assignment: CDR1 SGHRS and CDR2 YFSETQ. There are 13 residues in the CDR3. V gave up 0 bases and J gave up 5 bases, with 6 bases separating them. The CDR3 DNA reads as TGCGCCAGCAGCTTGGTAGCGGACAATGAGCAGTTCTTC. This sequence encodes CASSLVADNEQFF. Based on the CDR3 plus reference TRBV5-1 and TRBJ2-1, the full variable domain is KAGVTQTPRYLIKTRGQQVTLSCSPISGHRSVSWYQQTPGQGLQFLFEYFSETQRNKGNFPGRFSGRQFSNSRSEMNVSTLELGDSALYLCASSLVADNEQFFGPGTRLTVL.

The rearrangement joins TRBV6-2 or TRBV6-3 to TRBJ1-1; no definite D call. Germline V gene data show CDR1 as MNHEY and CDR2 as SVGEGT. Trimming shortened V by 5 bases and J by 8 bases, and 9 bases separated the two germline ends. The CDR3 is made up of 11 amino acids. CDR3 DNA: TGTGCCAGCAGTAAACCAGGAGAAGCTTTCTTT. The encoded protein is CASSKPGEAFF.

With regard to this clonotype: The missing conserved phenylalanine or tryptophan at the end of this CDR3 makes a read error likely. The chain recombines TRBV3-1 with TRBJ1-1; D gene ambiguous. CDR1 LGHDT and CDR2 YNNKEL come from the germline V gene (reference sequence). This CDR3 has 14 residues. Trimming took off 4 bases at V and 0 bases at J, with 9 bases between the two ends. The CDR3 coding sequence is TGTGCCAGCAGCCGGGATACTATGAACACTGAAGCTTTCCTT. Residues: CASSRDTMNTEAFL.

This clonotype occurred many times. The chain employs TRBV7-3 and TRBJ2-7, with D unresolved. V was cut by 2 bases and J by 6 bases, with 11 bases left in between. The CDR3 length is 13 residues. CDR1 SGHTA and CDR2 FQGTGA come from the germline V gene. The CDR3 loop reads CASSLLVGSEQYF. The CDR3 coding sequence is TGTGCCAGCAGCTTACTGGTGGGGTCCGAGCAGTACTTC.

This chain uses TRBV20-1 with TRBJ1-6, with D uncertain. V shed 2 bases and J shed 0 bases, with 8 bases lying between them. Germline V lookup: CDR1 DFQATT, CDR2 SNEGSKA (reference sequence). This CDR3 contains 15 residues. The CDR3 region is CSARPGGSYNSPLHF. The CDR3 region has the DNA TGCAGTGCTAGACCGGGAGGCTCCTATAATTCACCCCTCCACTTT.

At least ten counts were recorded for this clonotype. This chain links TRBV20-1 with TRBJ1-1; no firm D call. V was trimmed by 3 bases and J by 8 bases, leaving 13 bases between them. The CDR3 loop spans 12 amino acids. Germline assignment: CDR1 DFQATT and CDR2 SNEGSKA (reference sequence). The CDR3 here is CSASPGSAEAFF. The CDR3 DNA reads as TGCAGTGCTAGCCCAGGCAGTGCCGAAGCTTTCTTT.

This chain uses TRBV6-1 with TRBJ2-4; TRBD2 matches 9 bases. Unmatched junction bases numbered 3, after V lost 3 bases and J lost 0 bases. The CDR3 is made up of 16 amino acids. Looked up from germline, CDR1 is MNHNS and CDR2 is SASEGT. This CDR3 reads CASSDLAGSAKNIQYF. The DNA for the CDR3 is TGTGCCAGCAGTGATCTAGCGGGATCAGCCAAAAACATTCAGTACTTC.

J is TRBJ1-1 and V is TRBV20-1; D is unresolved. V shed 5 bases and J shed 0 bases, with 10 bases lying between them. CDR1 DFQATT and CDR2 SNEGSKA come from the germline V gene (reference sequence). The CDR3 contains 13 residues. The CDR3 DNA follows: TGCAGTGCTCCCAGAGGATTGAACACTGAAGCTTTCTTT. Its translation is CSAPRGLNTEAFF.

This clonotype was counted at least ten times. The rearrangement links TRBV13 to TRBJ2-5; 9 bases are shared with TRBD1. Trimming removed 3 bases from V and 2 bases from J; junction bases left unmatched: 1. The CDR3 has 14 residues. Germline CDR1 reads PRHDT; CDR2 reads FYEKMQ (reference sequence). The CDR3 sequence is CASSFGQGQETQYF. DNA of the CDR3: TGTGCCAGCAGCTTTGGACAGGGGCAAGAGACCCAGTACTTC.

There are many counts of this clonotype. The rearrangement links TRBV3-1 to TRBJ2-7; D is unresolved. CDR1 is LGHDT, CDR2 YNNKEL, per germline (reference sequence). V shed 2 bases and J shed 2 bases, with 7 bases lying between them. The CDR3 runs to 13 residues. CDR3 residues: CASSQPTTYEQYF. The CDR3 nucleotides read TGTGCCAGCAGCCAACCCACCACCTACGAGCAGTACTTC.

This chain's CDR3 is CASSFGPGTGEQETQYF. As DNA, the CDR3 is TGTGCCAGCAGCTTTGGGCCGGGGACAGGGGAACAAGAGACCCAGTACTTC. This chain links TRBV5-4 with TRBJ2-5, with TRBD1 matching 10 bases. CDR1 and CDR2 from the germline V gene are SGHNT and YYREEE (reference sequence). V was clipped by 2 bases and J by 2 bases; unmatched bases: 9. There are 17 residues in the CDR3.

This clonotype was seen many times. The J gene is TRBJ1-4, the V gene TRBV30, with TRBD1 as a possible D gene (6 bases). CDR3 size: 13 residues. The V gene's germline CDR1 is GTSNPN and CDR2 SVGIG (reference sequence). Between the trimmed V and J ends, which lost 3 bases and 7 bases, there was a span of 12 bases. The DNA of the CDR3 is TGTGCCTGGAGCTGGGGGGGCGGTGAAAAACTGTTTTTT. Translated, it gives CAWSWGGGEKLFF. The full variable domain, its missing parts supplied by reference TRBV30 and TRBJ1-4, is SQTIHQWPATLVQPVGSPLSLECTVEGTSNPNLYWYRQAAGRGLQLLFYSVGIGQISSEVPQNLSASRPQDRQFILSSKKLLLSDSGFYLCAWSWGGGEKLFFGSGTQLSVL.

This clonotype was picked up many times. The J gene is TRBJ1-1, the V gene TRBV7-2; D gene ambiguous. From germline, CDR1 is SGHTA and CDR2 FQGNSA. The CDR3 is 14 residues long. With 3 bases removed from V and 0 bases from J, the gap between germline ends came to 8 bases. The CDR3 sequence is CASSLEHMNTEAFF. DNA for the CDR3: TGTGCCAGCAGCTTGGAGCACATGAACACTGAAGCTTTCTTT.

There are a few counts of this clonotype. This sequence joins TRBV20-1 and TRBJ2-7, with 9 bases matching TRBD1. J was trimmed by 7 bases and V by 3 bases; bases with no gene match: 13. Per the germline V gene, CDR1 is DFQATT and CDR2 is SNEGSKA (reference sequence). The CDR3 is made up of 15 amino acids. The DNA of the CDR3 is TGCAGTGCTAGTACCACAGACGGGACAGGGAGGGAGCAGTACTTC. Encoded protein: CSASTTDGTGREQYF.

This clonotype was observed a few times. The gene calls are TRBV6-5 and TRBJ2-6, with D possibly being TRBD1 (5 bases). V dropped 0 bases and J dropped 2 bases, with 5 bases sitting between them. The CDR3 has 15 amino acids. Per germline, CDR1 MNHEY and CDR2 SVGAGI. The CDR3 protein is CASSYSGAGANVLTF. The CDR3 DNA is TGTGCCAGCAGTTACTCAGGGGCTGGGGCCAACGTCCTGACTTTC.

This clonotype has a count of ten or more. The chain uses TRBV19 and TRBJ1-1; D call uncertain. The length of the CDR3 is 14 residues. CDR1 is LNHDA, CDR2 SQIVND, per germline (reference sequence). V dropped 6 bases and J dropped 4 bases, with 15 bases sitting between them. The DNA for the CDR3 is TGTGCCAGTAGGGGTAGGTCGGTGAGCACTGAAGCTTTCTTT. Translated: CASRGRSVSTEAFF.

This clonotype has ten or more counts. The chain uses TRBV5-1 and TRBJ2-5; tentatively, D is TRBD2 (6 bases). This CDR3 has 15 residues. Deletions cut 5 bases from V and 2 bases from J, with 16 bases between. The germline gives CDR1 SGHRS, CDR2 YFSETQ. In DNA form, the CDR3 reads TGCGCCAGCAGGTTGATCCGGGGGTTACAAGAGACCCAGTACTTC. It translates to CASRLIRGLQETQYF.